The 20 T cell receptor beta chains listed next were all sequenced from one sample in a study of vaccination and CD4 T cells after COVID-19 (dated by TCRdb to between 2020 and 2023). The method behind the library was PCR. Reads for this sample came from an Illumina iSeq 100. At the Johns Hopkins FTIC core, DNA from the cultured CD4+ T cells underwent TCR sequencing with the Oncomine TCR Beta short-read assay. The public reads were reprocessed in TCRdb via fastp at Q25 and MiXCR, keeping in-frame beta chains. All rows with the same CDR3 protein become a single entry with the most common DNA and genes. The sample has about 4,000 distinct CDR3 sequences on record, approximately 21% of them singletons. Approximately 51% of the sample belongs to the ten largest clones. Their cognate antigens are unknown. The sample's treatment or condition label, in plain terms: approximately 10-day PBMC culture with coronavirus spike peptide pools or control peptides (ViraFEST assay).

The source material was CD4+ T cells from blood, cultured in vitro, sampled after SARS-CoV-2 vaccination. The origin of the receptors is a human donor who had recovered from COVID-19.

This chain links TRBV29-1 with TRBJ2-7, with no clear D. From germline, CDR1 is SQVTM and CDR2 ANQGSEA. V lost 7 bases and J 1 base, leaving 11 bases between the germline ends. There are 12 residues in the CDR3. The CDR3 DNA follows: TGCAGCGCCAGACAAGAATCCTACGAGCAGTACTTC. Its translation: CSARQESYEQYF.

This clonotype is medium-sized (0.01 to 0.1%) in the sample. This chain joins TRBV7-2 and TRBJ1-2, with D maybe TRBD1 (6 bases). The CDR3 runs to 15 residues. Germline assignment: CDR1 SGHTA and CDR2 FQGNSA. Trimming removed 1 base at V and 8 bases at J, with 17 bases between. DNA for the CDR3: TGTGCCAGCAGCTTAGGAGACACTATTACAGGGGGCTACACCTTC. This gives the protein CASSLGDTITGGYTF.

By share of the sample, this clonotype is medium-sized. The chain links TRBV20-1 to TRBJ2-3; 9 bases agree with TRBD2. CDR1 and CDR2 (germline): DFQATT, SNEGSKA (reference sequence). V dropped 4 bases and J dropped 2; count of bases not matched to a gene: 10. This CDR3 spans 16 amino acids. The CDR3 DNA reads as TGCAGTGCTACCGCCCCGGGACTAGCTATCACAGATACGCAGTATTTT. This encodes CSATAPGLAITDTQYF.

J is TRBJ2-1 and V is TRBV7-2, with a possible D match to TRBD2 (6 bases). The germline V and J ends were trimmed by 2 bases and 4 bases, with 12 bases remaining between them. This CDR3 is built from 15 residues. Per germline, CDR1 SGHTA and CDR2 FQGNSA. The CDR3 region has the DNA TGTGCCAGCAGCTTATCGGGGGACTCTTACAATGAGCAGTTCTTC. It yields the protein CASSLSGDSYNEQFF.

In its sample, this clonotype is medium-sized (0.01 to 0.1%). This chain joins TRBV24-1 and TRBJ2-5; 9 bases align to TRBD1. The V and J ends lost 4 bases and 7 bases, in that order; junction bases with no gene match: 9. Germline V gene lookup returns CDR1 KGHDR and CDR2 SFDVKD. The CDR3 consists of 15 residues. CDR3 residues: CATSEAGTGNRTQYF. Written as DNA, the CDR3 is TGTGCCACCAGTGAGGCCGGGACAGGGAACCGGACCCAGTACTTC.

Sample share makes this clonotype medium-sized. The gene calls are TRBV20-1 and TRBJ2-7, with no clear D. Germline assignment: CDR1 DFQATT and CDR2 SNEGSKA (reference sequence). V was cut by 5 bases and J by 1 base, with 15 bases left in between. The CDR3 contains 14 residues. The CDR3 reads CSAPKVTGSYEQYF. CDR3 bases: TGCAGTGCTCCTAAGGTGACGGGTTCCTACGAGCAGTACTTC.

V is TRBV20-1 and J is TRBJ2-1, with 11 bases lining up with TRBD2. Per germline, CDR1 DFQATT and CDR2 SNEGSKA (reference sequence). The V segment lost 5 bases and the J segment 7 bases; nucleotides outside the gene matches: 4. This CDR3 has 13 amino acids. The CDR3 DNA follows: TGCAGTGCTCTTAGCGGGGGGGCAAATGAGCAGTTCTTC. This codes for CSALSGGANEQFF.

This clonotype was detected many times. The chain couples TRBV20-1 to TRBJ2-3; D may be TRBD2 (5 bases). Germline CDR1 reads DFQATT; CDR2 reads SNEGSKA (reference sequence). Trimming took off 4 bases at V and 0 bases at J, with 11 bases between the two ends. CDR3 length: 14 amino acids. CDR3 DNA: TGCAGTGCTATAGGAGCGGTTAGCACAGATACGCAGTATTTT. The encoded protein is CSAIGAVSTDTQYF.

A note on this clonotype: It may be a read error: a sequence one base away is much more abundant. This rearrangement joins TRBV20-1 to TRBJ1-5, with a possible D match to TRBD1 (6 bases). Germline values: CDR1 DFQATT, CDR2 SNEGSKA (reference sequence). This CDR3 has 14 residues. The CDR3 nucleotides read TGCAGTGCCAGGGCGGGACATCGAAATCAGCTCCAGCATTTT. Translation: CSARAGHRNQLQHF.

In its sample, this clonotype ranks as medium-sized. The chain carries TRBV24-1 and TRBJ2-5; no firm D call. Looked up from germline, CDR1 is KGHDR and CDR2 is SFDVKD. Trimming took off 0 bases at V and 0 bases at J, with 1 base between the two ends. The CDR3 loop spans 13 amino acids. The CDR3 region is CATSDLYQETQYF. CDR3 DNA sequence: TGTGCCACCAGTGATTTGTACCAAGAGACCCAGTACTTC.

By frequency in the sample, this clonotype is medium-sized (0.01 to 0.1%). V and J are TRBV20-1 and TRBJ2-7, with D perhaps TRBD1 (6 bases). Germline V gives CDR1 DFQATT, CDR2 SNEGSKA (reference sequence). The CDR3 extends over 13 amino acids. CDR3 loop: CSTLGGQTYEQYF. The CDR3 bases are TGCAGCACTCTTGGCGGACAGACCTACGAGCAGTACTTC.

The chain couples TRBV6-2 or TRBV6-3 to TRBJ2-7, with D hard to call. Germline V gene data show CDR1 as MNHEY and CDR2 as SVGEGT. The V and J ends lost 0 bases and 3 bases respectively, with 9 bases between them. The CDR3 runs 14 residues. CDR3 sequence reads: CASSYSAPRYEQYF. CDR3 in DNA: TGTGCCAGCAGTTACTCGGCCCCACGCTACGAGCAGTACTTC.

This sequence joins TRBV20-1 and TRBJ1-1; 10 bases are shared with TRBD1. J was trimmed by 5 bases and V by 5 bases; bases with no gene match: 5. CDR1 and CDR2 from the germline V gene are DFQATT and SNEGSKA (reference sequence). CDR3 size: 13 residues. CDR3 in DNA: TGCAGTGCTCCGGGACAGGGGAAAACTGAAGCTTTCTTT. It translates to CSAPGQGKTEAFF.

By proportion, this clonotype is medium-sized. The chain joins TRBV28 to TRBJ1-2; TRBD1 matches 10 bases. CDR1 is MDHEN and CDR2 is SYDVKM in the germline V gene. The ends lost 6 bases at V and 8 bases at J; junction bases unmatched: 18. The CDR3 sequence is 17 residues long. CDR3 nucleotide sequence: TGTGCCAGCAGCTACCGGGACAGGGGACGAAACTCGATGGGCTACACCTTC. It is translated as CASSYRDRGRNSMGYTF.

This clonotype is termed medium-sized (0.01 to 0.1%). This chain links TRBV15 with TRBJ1-2; D unclear. The CDR3 covers 14 residues. Deletions cut 0 bases from V and 8 bases from J, with 13 bases between. The germline gives CDR1 LNHNV, CDR2 YYDKDF (reference sequence). The CDR3: CATSREGFSGGYTF. The DNA of the CDR3 is TGTGCCACCAGCAGAGAGGGTTTCTCGGGCGGCTACACCTTC.

This clonotype was counted a single time. This may stem from a read error, because a much larger clone lies one nucleotide away. The CDR3, as DNA: TGTGCCATCAGCCGGGACAGTGACTACGGGCAGTACTTC. As protein: CAISRDSDYGQYF. The rearrangement uses TRBV10-3 and TRBJ2-7; 7 nucleotides align to TRBD1. This CDR3 is built from 13 residues. Looked up from germline, CDR1 is ENHRY and CDR2 is SYGVKD.

This clonotype has a handful of counts. This sequence joins TRBV11-3 and TRBJ2-1; D uncertain. Trimming removed 1 base from V and 0 bases from J, with 4 bases in between. Germline V lookup: CDR1 SGHNT, CDR2 YENEEA. CDR3 length: 14 amino acids. CDR3 amino acids: CASSLAGSYNEQFF. CDR3 bases: TGTGCCAGCAGCTTAGCGGGCTCCTACAATGAGCAGTTCTTC.

The V and J genes are TRBV5-4 and TRBJ2-1, with 10 bases lining up with TRBD2. Germline values: CDR1 SGHNT, CDR2 YYREEE (reference sequence). Trimming at V came to 5 bases and at J to 6 bases, leaving 14 bases not matched to a gene. The CDR3 has 17 amino acids. Written as DNA, the CDR3 is TGTGCCAGCAGACCGGGGGGACTAGCGCCGTTGAGCAATGAGCAGTTCTTC. Encoded protein: CASRPGGLAPLSNEQFF.

By share, this clonotype ranks as medium-sized. The chain employs TRBV7-8 and TRBJ2-1; 10 bases agree with TRBD2. The CDR3 extends over 15 amino acids. In germline, CDR1 is SGHVS, CDR2 FQNEAQ. With V trimmed by 3 bases and J by 5 bases, 4 bases remained unmatched. CDR3: CASSLLGLANNEQFF. CDR3 nucleotides: TGTGCCAGCAGCTTGCTGGGACTAGCGAACAATGAGCAGTTCTTC.

The table lists this clonotype with many counts. The chain carries TRBV28 and TRBJ2-3; TRBD2 matches 12 bases. The CDR3 has 15 residues. CDR1 and CDR2 from the germline V gene are MDHEN and SYDVKM. The V segment lost 6 bases and the J segment 4 bases; nucleotides outside the gene matches: 5. The CDR3 DNA is TGTGCCAGCAGGGTGCTAGCGGGGGGGCCAGATACGCAGTATTTT. Residues: CASRVLAGGPDTQYF.